Below, one T cell receptor beta chain is given with its context. This record belongs to a study of blood T cell repertoires in COVID-19. Original methodology: Estimates of nucleated cell counts were drawn from the amplification of reference gene primers. Clones were sequenced by immunoSEQ multiplex PCR, and TCRdb holds only the in-frame ones, with some missing. That table gives V, J and clone size, and the DNA gave D and trimming. The sample shows about 200,000 clones, more than 70% of them seen only once. The CDR3 runs to 15 residues. Trimming removed 4 bases from V and 5 bases from J; junction bases left unmatched: 7. Germline V gene data show CDR1 as SGHAT and CDR2 as FQDESV (reference sequence).

The receptor comes from a man aged 35 to 55 with active or convalescent COVID-19. Sequenced sample: peripheral blood. The genes are TRBV11-1 and TRBJ2-1, with 8 bases identical to TRBD1. The CDR3 DNA reads as TGTGCCAGCAGCTCCCGAGACAGGGGCCACAATGAGCAGTTCTTC. It codes for CASSSRDRGHNEQFF.